This T cell receptor beta chain originates from a study of human T cells and chemical hapten exposure. Background on the study: The patient population, which was mostly female, had alopecia areata, totalis or universalis.

During construction of the library, unique molecular identifiers were attached to individual cDNA molecules for quantitative, reproducible TCR counting. TCRdb re-analysed the RACE reads in MiXCR, keeping a single row per CDR3 protein. The sample yields 250,000 or so distinct CDR3 sequences, 7.5% to 8% seen once. The sample's time point: pre-sensitization, week 0. The treatment was: therapeutic diphenylcyclopropenone sensitization with weekly scalp DPC. The CDR3 has 14 amino acids. Trimming took 2 bases from V and 6 from J; bases not matched to a gene: 6. This clonotype was sampled from a man aged 18 to 29 with alopecia areata. Some clones in this sample may be carry-over from other donors' samples. The input for sequencing was whole blood, taken in connection with sensitization to the hapten diphenylcyclopropenone (DPC). The gene calls are TRBV12-3 or TRBV12-4 and TRBJ2-7; the match to TRBD1 covers 8 bases. Here the CDR3 DNA reads TGTGCCAGCAGTTTATTGGGACAGGATTCCGAGCAGTACGTC. This codes for CASSLLGQDSEQYV.